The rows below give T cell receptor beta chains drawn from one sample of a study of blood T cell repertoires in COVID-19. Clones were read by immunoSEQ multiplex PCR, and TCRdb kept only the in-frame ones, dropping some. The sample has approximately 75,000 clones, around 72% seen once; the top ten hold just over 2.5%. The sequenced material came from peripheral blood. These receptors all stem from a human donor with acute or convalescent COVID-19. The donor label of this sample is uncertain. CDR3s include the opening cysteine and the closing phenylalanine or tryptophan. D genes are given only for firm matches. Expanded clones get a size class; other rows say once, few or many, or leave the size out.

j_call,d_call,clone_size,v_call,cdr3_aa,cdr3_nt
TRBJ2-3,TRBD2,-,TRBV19,CASSTSGTSGGPGTQYF,TGTGCCAGTAGTACATCCGGGACTAGCGGGGGCCCGGGTACGCAGTATTTT
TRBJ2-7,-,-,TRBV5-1,CASSLVFSGTSSYEQYF,TGCGCCAGCAGCTTGGTCTTTTCCGGGACATCCTCCTACGAGCAGTACTTC
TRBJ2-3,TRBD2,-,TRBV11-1,CASSPRVAGSDTQYF,TGTGCCAGCAGCCCCCGGGTAGCGGGGTCGGATACGCAGTATTTT
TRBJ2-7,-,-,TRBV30,CAWSATSRTEQYF,TGTGCCTGGAGCGCAACGTCCCGGACAGAGCAGTACTTC
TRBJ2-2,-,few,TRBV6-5,CASSYGGATTGELFF,TGTGCCAGCAGTTACGGGGGCGCGACCACCGGGGAGCTGTTTTTT
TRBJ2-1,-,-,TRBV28,CASSLGWASNEQFF,TGTGCCAGCAGTTTAGGCTGGGCCTCCAATGAGCAGTTCTTC
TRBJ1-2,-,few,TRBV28,CASSLTQGFIYGYTF,TGTGCCAGCAGTTTAACGCAGGGGTTCATCTATGGCTACACCTTC
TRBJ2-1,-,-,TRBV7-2,CASSPTRFDEQFF,TGTGCCAGCAGCCCAACTAGATTCGATGAGCAGTTCTTC
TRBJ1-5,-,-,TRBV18,CASSVLQVVGQPQHF,TGTGCCAGCTCCGTCCTCCAGGTTGTAGGTCAGCCCCAGCATTTT
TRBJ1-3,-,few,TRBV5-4,CASSLAGGGGNTIYF,TGTGCCAGCAGCTTGGCCGGTGGGGGGGGAAACACCATATATTTT
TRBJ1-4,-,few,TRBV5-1,CASSLAGISSEKLFF,TGCGCCAGCAGCTTGGCGGGGATTTCAAGCGAAAAACTGTTTTTT
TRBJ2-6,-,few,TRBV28,CASTSPSSGANVLTF,TGTGCCAGCACCTCCCCGAGCTCTGGGGCCAACGTCCTGACTTTC
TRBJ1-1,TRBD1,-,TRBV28,CASSLWQGGTEAFF,TGTGCCAGCAGTTTATGGCAGGGGGGCACTGAAGCTTTCTTT
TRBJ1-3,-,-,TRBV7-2,CASSGSTGNTIYF,TGTGCCAGCAGCGGCTCGACAGGAAACACCATATATTTT
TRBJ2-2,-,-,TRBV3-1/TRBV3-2,CASSPRGRYTGELFF,TGTGCCAGCAGCCCACGCGGTCGATACACCGGGGAGCTGTTTTTT
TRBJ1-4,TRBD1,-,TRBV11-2,CASSPGGDRRFGKLFF,TGTGCCAGCAGCCCCGGGGGGGACAGACGCTTTGGAAAACTGTTTTTT
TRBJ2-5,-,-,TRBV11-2,CASSPGPARETQYF,TGTGCCAGCAGTCCCGGTCCCGCTCGCGAGACCCAGTACTTC
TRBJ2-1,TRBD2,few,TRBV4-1,CASSLTSGGDNEQFF,TGCGCCAGCAGCCTTACTAGCGGGGGGGACAATGAGCAGTTCTTC
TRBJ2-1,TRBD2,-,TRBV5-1,CASSLGSGRINNEQFF,TGCGCCAGCAGCTTGGGTAGCGGGAGAATAAACAATGAGCAGTTCTTC
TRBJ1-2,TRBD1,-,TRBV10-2,CASRPNSMRDRSQANYGYTF,TGCGCCAGCAGACCCAACTCGATGAGGGACAGGTCTCAAGCTAACTATGGCTACACCTTC
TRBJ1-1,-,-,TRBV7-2,CASSPRFSDTEAFF,TGTGCCAGCAGCCCCAGGTTTTCGGACACTGAAGCTTTCTTT
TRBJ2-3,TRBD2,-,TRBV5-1,CASSLERGTTDTQYF,TGCGCCAGCAGCTTGGAGCGGGGTACCACAGATACGCAGTATTTT
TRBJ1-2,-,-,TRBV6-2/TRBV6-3,CASSYAANYGYTF,TGTGCCAGCAGTTACGCAGCGAACTATGGCTACACCTTC